This is a list of T cell receptor beta chains from one sample in a study of persistence of HIV-infected CD4 T cells. For these TCRs, the target antigens are not known. The table came from immunoSEQ multiplex PCR; TCRdb's copy has only in-frame clones and leaves some out. Of around 60,000 clones listed, more than 70% are singletons. The sample here was CD4+ T cells sorted from PBMCs after approximately 19-hour stimulation, taken from a patient who received antiretroviral therapy. The source is an adult man with HIV who was CMV-seropositive. Each CDR3 is given with its conserved first and last residue. A D gene is named only where the DNA matches it firmly. The size of a clone is reported for some rows only, either as once, few or many, or as a class for expanded clones.

>TRBJ1-1|NA|NA|TRBV3-1/TRBV3-2
TGTGCCAGCAGCCAAGATTCAGTTTCTGAAGCTTTCTTT
CASSQDSVSEAFF
>TRBJ2-1|NA|NA|TRBV19
TGTGCCAGTACGGTGGCGAGGGGGGGCCGCTACAATGAGCAGTTCTTC
CASTVARGGRYNEQFF
>TRBJ2-7|NA|NA|TRBV30
TGTGCCTGGAGTGGGGGATTGAAGGCCTACGAGCAGTACTTC
CAWSGGLKAYEQYF
>TRBJ1-2|NA|NA|TRBV6-5
TGTGCCAGCTCGGAGACTCCTAACTATGGCTACACCTTC
CASSETPNYGYTF
>TRBJ1-1|few|NA|TRBV2
TGTGCCAGCGGGAGTGGGGGTGGAAGCACTGAAGCTTTCTTT
CASGSGGGSTEAFF
>TRBJ1-4|NA|NA|TRBV19
TGTGCCAGTAGTCCGGGCTCGACAGGTCGGGAAAAACTGTTTTTT
CASSPGSTGREKLFF
>TRBJ2-2|NA|TRBD1|TRBV9
TGTGCCAGCAGCGGCCCCGGGACAGGAAACACCGGGGAGCTGTTTTTT
CASSGPGTGNTGELFF
>TRBJ2-7|once|TRBD1|TRBV7-9
TGTGCCAGCAGCTTGACTCGGACAGGGGATTACGAGCAGTACTTC
CASSLTRTGDYEQYF
>TRBJ1-4|NA|NA|TRBV12-3/TRBV12-4
TGTGCCAGCAGTTTTTATGAAAAACTGTTTTTT
CASSFYEKLFF
>TRBJ2-5|NA|NA|TRBV29-1
TGCAGCGTTGGACAGGGAGGTGAGACCCAGTACTTC
CSVGQGGETQYF
>TRBJ2-7|NA|NA|TRBV2
TGTGCCAGCGGGAGTGGGGAAACCTACGAGCAGTACTTC
CASGSGETYEQYF
>TRBJ1-1|NA|NA|TRBV27
TGTGCCAGCAGTATCCTCCAGGGAAACACTGAAGCTTTCTTT
CASSILQGNTEAFF
>TRBJ1-3|NA|NA|TRBV7-2
TGTGCCAGCAGCTTAGCAGTAGCACCCGGAAACACCATATATTTT
CASSLAVAPGNTIYF
>TRBJ1-1|NA|NA|TRBV3-1/TRBV3-2
TGTGCCAGCAGCCAAGGGTCCACTTGGGTCACTGAAGCTTTCTTT
CASSQGSTWVTEAFF
>TRBJ2-7|NA|NA|TRBV7-2
TGTGCCAGCAGCTCGATCCCCGGCTACGAGCAGTACTTC
CASSSIPGYEQYF
>TRBJ1-1|NA|NA|TRBV6-5
TGTGCCAGCAAAACCGTACAGATGAACACTGAAGCTTTCTTT
CASKTVQMNTEAFF
>TRBJ1-4|NA|NA|TRBV6-1
TGTGCCAGCAGTGATTTACAGGGTGCAACTAATGAAAAACTGTTTTTT
CASSDLQGATNEKLFF
>TRBJ2-3|NA|NA|TRBV19
TGTGCCAGTAGATCTTACCTAACCACAGATACGCAGTATTTT
CASRSYLTTDTQYF
>TRBJ2-1|NA|TRBD2|TRBV5-1
TGCGCCAGCAGGCTTTCTTTAGCGGGGGGGCCACATGAGCAGTTCTTC
CASRLSLAGGPHEQFF
>TRBJ2-3|NA|NA|TRBV2
TGTGCCAATGGCCCTGTCCCAGATACGCAGTATTTT
CANGPVPDTQYF
>TRBJ1-4|NA|NA|TRBV24-1
TGTGCCACCAGTGATGGATTGACAACTAATGAAAAACTGTTTTTT
CATSDGLTTNEKLFF
>TRBJ2-2|few|TRBD1|TRBV3-1/TRBV3-2
TGTGCCAGCAGCCAAGCGCCGGGACAGGGGGCACTCCCGAACACCGGGGAGCTGTTTTTT
CASSQAPGQGALPNTGELFF
>TRBJ2-7|NA|TRBD2|TRBV6-5
TGTGCCAGCACCGCCGGGAGGGCCCCCTACGAGCAGTACTTC
CASTAGRAPYEQYF
>TRBJ1-6|few|NA|TRBV5-1
TGCGCCAGCAGCTTAGATGCGAGCTATAATTCACCCCTCCACTTT
CASSLDASYNSPLHF
>TRBJ1-1|NA|NA|TRBV7-6
TGTGCCAGCAGCCCTAGGGGGGAGAACACTGAAGCTTTCTTT
CASSPRGENTEAFF
>TRBJ2-3|NA|TRBD2|TRBV6-5
TGTGCCAGCAGTAAGGGACTAAGAACAGATACGCAGTATTTT
CASSKGLRTDTQYF
>TRBJ1-2|NA|NA|TRBV6-5
TGTGCCAGCAGTTACCCACTGGGCACACGGAACTATGGCTACACCTTC
CASSYPLGTRNYGYTF
>TRBJ1-2|NA|NA|TRBV6-2/TRBV6-3
TGTGCCAGCAGTCCCCCGCCAGGGAGCTACTATGGCTACACCTTC
CASSPPPGSYYGYTF
>TRBJ2-7|NA|NA|TRBV4-2
TGTGCCAGCAGCCAAGATAAGGCAGGCTCCTACGAGCAGTACTTC
CASSQDKAGSYEQYF
>TRBJ1-2|medium-sized|NA|TRBV27
TGTGCCAGCAGTCCCAGGGTTGGGGCAAGCACCTTC
CASSPRVGASTF
>TRBJ2-7|NA|TRBD2|TRBV7-8
TGTGCCAGCAGCTTGGGGGGGACCCTCGGGGAGCAGTACTTC
CASSLGGTLGEQYF
>TRBJ1-6|NA|NA|TRBV5-5
TGTGCCAGCAGCTTTTCCGGAGGAGTAGGGTCACCCCTCCACTTT
CASSFSGGVGSPLHF
>TRBJ1-1|NA|NA|TRBV9
TGTGCCAGCAGCGTAGGAATTCAGGGAAGTTCCGCGGACACTGAAGCTTTCTTT
CASSVGIQGSSADTEAFF
>TRBJ1-2|NA|TRBD1|TRBV5-4
TGTGCCAGCAGCATGGGACAGTTCTATGGCTACACCTTC
CASSMGQFYGYTF
>TRBJ2-2|NA|NA|TRBV28
TGTGCCAGCAGTTTATCCCTCAGACCCGGGGAGCTGTTTTTT
CASSLSLRPGELFF
>TRBJ1-1|few|NA|TRBV19
TGTGCCAGTAGTATAGGGGCCCGGACTGAAGCTTTCTTT
CASSIGARTEAFF
>TRBJ2-2|NA|TRBD1|TRBV5-4
TGTGCCAGCAGCCAGGACAGGGCGAACACCGGGGAGCTGTTTTTT
CASSQDRANTGELFF
>TRBJ1-2|once|NA|TRBV3-1/TRBV3-2
TGTGCCAGCAGCCAAGTCAGGGTGGGACCTAACTATGGCTACACCTTC
CASSQVRVGPNYGYTF
>TRBJ1-2|NA|NA|TRBV6-5
TGTGCCAGCAGTTACAGGACAGCTTATGGCTACACCTTC
CASSYRTAYGYTF
>TRBJ1-6|NA|NA|TRBV2
TGTGCCAGCAGTTTACTGGGGGATGATTCACCCCTCCACTTT
CASSLLGDDSPLHF
>TRBJ2-1|once|NA|TRBV5-1
TGCGCCAGCAGCCCCAAACTGAGCTCCTACAATGAGCAGTTCTTC
CASSPKLSSYNEQFF
>TRBJ2-7|NA|NA|TRBV9
TGTGCCAGCAGCGTAGGGGTGGGGCAGGCTACCGCCTACGAGCAGTACTTC
CASSVGVGQATAYEQYF
>TRBJ2-3|NA|NA|TRBV6-5
TGTGCCAGCTCAGTGGGGGGGCCAGGAGATACGCAGTATTTT
CASSVGGPGDTQYF
>TRBJ2-7|medium-sized|NA|TRBV12-3/TRBV12-4
TGTGCCAGCAGCTACCGGGGGAGGCAGTACTTC
CASSYRGRQYF
>TRBJ1-1|few|TRBD1|TRBV3-1/TRBV3-2
TGTGCCAGCAGTCCGACCGGGACAGGGGTCTTGAACACTGAAGCTTTCTTT
CASSPTGTGVLNTEAFF
>TRBJ2-2|NA|TRBD1|TRBV6-2/TRBV6-3
TGTGCCAGCAGTACCGGACAGGCGAACACCGGGGAGCTGTTTTTT
CASSTGQANTGELFF
>TRBJ2-1|NA|NA|TRBV18
TGTGCCAGCTCCTACTCGGTGGGGGCCCTCGATGAGCAGTTCTTC
CASSYSVGALDEQFF
>TRBJ2-2|NA|NA|TRBV5-1
TGCGCCAGCAGCTTGGGGCAATCGAACACCGGGGAGCTGTTTTTT
CASSLGQSNTGELFF
>TRBJ1-6|NA|TRBD1|TRBV25-1
TGTGCCAGCAGCTTCGGGACAGGGGCCTCACCCCTCCACTTT
CASSFGTGASPLHF
>TRBJ1-1|NA|NA|TRBV21-1
TGTGCCAGCAGCAAAGCGAGCGAGAACACTGAAGCTTTCTTT
CASSKASENTEAFF
>TRBJ2-2|NA|TRBD1|TRBV30
TGTGCCTGGAGTGTGTTCGGGCCATTCCTCCGGGACAGGGTGAACACCGGGGAGCTGTTTTTT
CAWSVFGPFLRDRVNTGELFF
>TRBJ1-1|NA|NA|TRBV29-1
TGCAGCGTTGGACGTCGGAACACTGAAGCTTTCTTT
CSVGRRNTEAFF
>TRBJ1-1|NA|NA|TRBV10-2
TGCGCCAGCAGTGATAAGGGGACGAACACTGAAGCTTTCTTT
CASSDKGTNTEAFF
>TRBJ1-6|NA|TRBD1|TRBV5-1
TGCGCCAGCAGACTTGACAGGGGGCGAGGTTATTCACCCCTCCACTTT
CASRLDRGRGYSPLHF
>TRBJ1-6|few|NA|TRBV6-6
TGTGCCAGCAGTTACGGGACCGCTAATTCACCCCTCCACTTT
CASSYGTANSPLHF